The sequence of this T cell receptor beta chain was determined in a study of prognosis after radiotherapy for stage I lung cancer. Study-wide background: Patients numbered over 10 men and a handful of women, aged about 50 to 90 with a median of around 76 years. Broader study findings: Reportedly, TRBV and TRBJ gene usage differed by presence of metastases in patients. After stereotactic body radiation therapy, unique TCR clone counts dropped from a median of 10,088 to 6,861.

Researchers took six milliliters of peripheral blood at each of two time points. The CDR3 covers 12 residues. Germline CDR1 and CDR2: SGHTA and FQGNSA. The ends were cut back, 8 bases at V and 2 bases at J, with 10 bases in the middle. Multiplex PCR in two rounds served to amplify TCR beta CDR3 from genomic DNA. Primers specific to each TRBV and TRBJ gene were used in first-round PCR. From the multiplex PCR reads, TCRdb called clonotypes with MiXCR, one entry per CDR3 protein. The data contain around 51,000 distinct CDR3 sequences, 30% to 35% of them seen just once; the ten biggest clones take up roughly 9.4%. Comments on this clonotype: Its antigen is unknown.

This chain connects TRBV7-2 to TRBJ2-7; D gene uncertain. This sequence originates from a donor aged 50 or older with non-small cell lung cancer. The sequences come from PBMCs, collected before or after stereotactic body radiation therapy (not recorded which). CDR3 loop: CASGSFTYEQYF. CDR3 sequence (DNA): TGTGCCAGCGGGTCGTTTACCTACGAGCAGTACTTC.